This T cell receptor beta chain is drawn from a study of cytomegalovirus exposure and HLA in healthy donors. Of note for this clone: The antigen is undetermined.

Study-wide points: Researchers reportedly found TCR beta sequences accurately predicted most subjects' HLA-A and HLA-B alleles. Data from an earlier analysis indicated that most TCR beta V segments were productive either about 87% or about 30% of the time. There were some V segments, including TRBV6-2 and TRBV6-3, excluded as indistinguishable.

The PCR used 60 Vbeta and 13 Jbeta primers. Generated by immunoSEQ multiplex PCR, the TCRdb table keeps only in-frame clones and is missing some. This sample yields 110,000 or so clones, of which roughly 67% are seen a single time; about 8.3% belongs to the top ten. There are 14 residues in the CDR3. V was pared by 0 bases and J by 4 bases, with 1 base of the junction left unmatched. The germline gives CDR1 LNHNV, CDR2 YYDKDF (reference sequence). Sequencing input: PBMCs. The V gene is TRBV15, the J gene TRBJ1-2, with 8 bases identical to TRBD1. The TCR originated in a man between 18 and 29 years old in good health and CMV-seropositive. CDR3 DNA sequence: TGTGCCACCAGCAGAGAGGGGACAGGCTATGGCTACACCTTC. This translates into CATSREGTGYGYTF.